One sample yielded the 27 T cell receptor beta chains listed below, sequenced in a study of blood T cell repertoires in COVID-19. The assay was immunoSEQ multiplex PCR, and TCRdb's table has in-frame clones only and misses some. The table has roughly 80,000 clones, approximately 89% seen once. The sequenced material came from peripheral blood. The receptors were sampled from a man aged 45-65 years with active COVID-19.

The CDR3 bases are TGTGCCAGCAGGACTACAGGGCCCAGCACAGATACGCAGTATTTT. Its translation is CASRTTGPSTDTQYF. The gene calls are TRBV27 and TRBJ2-3, with a tentative D call TRBD1 (6 bases). V lost 6 bases and J 0 bases, leaving 13 bases between the germline ends. CDR3 size: 15 residues. The germline V gene encodes CDR1 MNHEY and CDR2 SMNVEV (reference sequence).

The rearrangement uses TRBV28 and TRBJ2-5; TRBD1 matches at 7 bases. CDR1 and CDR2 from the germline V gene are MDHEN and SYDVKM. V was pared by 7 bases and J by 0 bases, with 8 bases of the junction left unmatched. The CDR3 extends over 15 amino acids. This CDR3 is CASKIGGFYQETQYF. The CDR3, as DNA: TGTGCCAGCAAAATAGGGGGCTTCTACCAAGAGACCCAGTACTTC.

CDR3 region: CASSLSPGSISGANVLTF. The CDR3 coding sequence is TGTGCCAGCAGTTTATCCCCCGGTTCCATCTCTGGGGCCAACGTCCTGACTTTC. V is TRBV27 and J is TRBJ2-6; D unclear. Germline-derived CDR1 and CDR2 are MNHEY and SMNVEV (reference sequence). V gave up 0 bases and J gave up 0 bases, with 12 bases separating them. The CDR3 loop spans 18 amino acids.

The CDR3 here is CASSDNQEGYTF. The CDR3, as DNA: TGTGCCAGCAGTGATAACCAGGAAGGCTACACCTTC. The genes are TRBV6-1 and TRBJ1-2, with D uncertain. This CDR3 is built from 12 residues. V shed 3 bases and J shed 8 bases, with 10 bases lying between them. Germline CDR1 reads MNHNS; CDR2 reads SASEGT.

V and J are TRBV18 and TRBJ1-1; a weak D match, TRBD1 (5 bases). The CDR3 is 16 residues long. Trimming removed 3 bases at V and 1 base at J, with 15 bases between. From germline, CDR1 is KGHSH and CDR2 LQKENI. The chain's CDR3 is CASSPRLAGPNTEAFF. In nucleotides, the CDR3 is TGTGCCAGCTCACCGCGACTCGCGGGGCCGAACACTGAAGCTTTCTTT.

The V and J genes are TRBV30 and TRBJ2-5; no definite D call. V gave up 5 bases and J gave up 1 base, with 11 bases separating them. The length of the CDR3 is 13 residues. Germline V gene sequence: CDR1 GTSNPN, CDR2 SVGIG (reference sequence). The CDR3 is CAWQNQIQETQYF. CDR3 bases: TGTGCCTGGCAGAACCAGATCCAAGAGACCCAGTACTTC.

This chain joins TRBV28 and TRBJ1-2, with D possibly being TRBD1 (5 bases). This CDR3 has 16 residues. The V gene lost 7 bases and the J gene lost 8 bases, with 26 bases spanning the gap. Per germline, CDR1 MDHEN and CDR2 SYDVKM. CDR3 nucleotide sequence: TGTGCCAGCACGTCGGGGGTTCTGAGTACAACGGGAGGCTACACCTTC. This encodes CASTSGVLSTTGGYTF.

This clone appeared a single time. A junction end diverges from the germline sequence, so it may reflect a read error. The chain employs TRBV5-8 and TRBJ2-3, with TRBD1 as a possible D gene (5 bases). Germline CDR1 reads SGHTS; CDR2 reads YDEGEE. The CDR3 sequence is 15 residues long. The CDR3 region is CASSLQGLGTDTQYF. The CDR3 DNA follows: TGTGCCAGCAGCTTGCAGGGATTGGGCACTGATACGCAGTATTTT.

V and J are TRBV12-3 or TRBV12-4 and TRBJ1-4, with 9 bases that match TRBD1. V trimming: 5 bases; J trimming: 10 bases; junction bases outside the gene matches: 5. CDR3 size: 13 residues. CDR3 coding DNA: TGTGCCAGCAGTACAGGGGGCGCGGGAAAACTGTTTTTT. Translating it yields CASSTGGAGKLFF.

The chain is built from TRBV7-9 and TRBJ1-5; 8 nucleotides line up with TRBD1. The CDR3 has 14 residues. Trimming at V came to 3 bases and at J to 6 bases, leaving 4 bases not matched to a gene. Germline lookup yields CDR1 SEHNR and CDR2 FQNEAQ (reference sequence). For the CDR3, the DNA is TGTGCCAGCAGCTTCGACAGGGGAGGTCAGCCCCAGCATTTT. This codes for CASSFDRGGQPQHF.

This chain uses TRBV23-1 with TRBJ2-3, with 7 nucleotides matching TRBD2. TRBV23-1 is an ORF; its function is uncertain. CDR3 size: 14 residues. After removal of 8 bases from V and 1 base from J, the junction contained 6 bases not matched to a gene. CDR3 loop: CASPWGGGTDTQYF. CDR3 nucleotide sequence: TGCGCCAGCCCGTGGGGGGGAGGCACAGATACGCAGTATTTT.

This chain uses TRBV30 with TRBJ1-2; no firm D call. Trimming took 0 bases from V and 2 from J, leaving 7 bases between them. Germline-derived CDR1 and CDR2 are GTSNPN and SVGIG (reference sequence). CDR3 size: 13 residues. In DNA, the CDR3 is TGTGCCTGGAGTGTAACGAGGAACTATGGCTACACCTTC. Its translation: CAWSVTRNYGYTF.

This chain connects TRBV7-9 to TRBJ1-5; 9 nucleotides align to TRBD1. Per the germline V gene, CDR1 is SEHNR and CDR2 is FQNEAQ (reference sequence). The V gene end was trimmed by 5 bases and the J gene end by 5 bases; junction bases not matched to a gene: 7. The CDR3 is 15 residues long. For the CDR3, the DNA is TGTGCCAGCAGCCCCGGGACAGGGCGAGATCAGCCCCAGCATTTT. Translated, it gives CASSPGTGRDQPQHF.

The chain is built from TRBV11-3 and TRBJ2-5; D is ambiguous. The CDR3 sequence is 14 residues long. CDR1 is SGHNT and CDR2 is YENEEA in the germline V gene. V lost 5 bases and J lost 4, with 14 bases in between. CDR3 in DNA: TGTGCCAGCAGCCTCGGTGCCTCGGGAGAGACCCAGTACTTC. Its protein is CASSLGASGETQYF.

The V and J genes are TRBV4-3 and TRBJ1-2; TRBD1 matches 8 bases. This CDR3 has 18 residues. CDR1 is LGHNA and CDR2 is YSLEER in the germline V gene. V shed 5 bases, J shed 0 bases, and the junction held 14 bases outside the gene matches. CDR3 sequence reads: CASSANLFGDRSNYGYTF. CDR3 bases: TGCGCCAGCAGCGCCAATTTATTCGGGGACAGGTCTAACTATGGCTACACCTTC.

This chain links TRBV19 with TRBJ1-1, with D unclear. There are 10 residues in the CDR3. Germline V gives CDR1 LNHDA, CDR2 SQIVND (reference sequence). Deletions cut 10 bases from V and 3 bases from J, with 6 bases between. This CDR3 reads CATEDTEAFF. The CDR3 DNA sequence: TGTGCCACCGAGGACACTGAAGCTTTCTTT.

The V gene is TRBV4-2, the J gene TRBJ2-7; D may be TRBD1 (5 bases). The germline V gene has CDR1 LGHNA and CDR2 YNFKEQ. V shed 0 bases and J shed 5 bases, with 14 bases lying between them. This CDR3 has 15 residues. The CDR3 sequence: CASSQETEGRDEQYF. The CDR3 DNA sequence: TGTGCCAGCAGCCAAGAAACCGAAGGCAGGGACGAGCAGTACTTC.

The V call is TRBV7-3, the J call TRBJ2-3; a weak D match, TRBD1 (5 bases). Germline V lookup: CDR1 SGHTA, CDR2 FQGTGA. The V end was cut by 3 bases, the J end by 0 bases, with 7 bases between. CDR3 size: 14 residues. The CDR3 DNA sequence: TGTGCCAGCAGCTTCCGACAGAGCACAGATACGCAGTATTTT. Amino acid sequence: CASSFRQSTDTQYF. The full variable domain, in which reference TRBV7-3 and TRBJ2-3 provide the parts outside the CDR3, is GAGVSQTPSNKVTEKGKYVELRCDPISGHTALYWYRQSLGQGPEFLIYFQGTGAADDSGLPNDRFFAVRPEGSVSTLKIQRTERGDSAVYLCASSFRQSTDTQYFGPGTRLTVL.

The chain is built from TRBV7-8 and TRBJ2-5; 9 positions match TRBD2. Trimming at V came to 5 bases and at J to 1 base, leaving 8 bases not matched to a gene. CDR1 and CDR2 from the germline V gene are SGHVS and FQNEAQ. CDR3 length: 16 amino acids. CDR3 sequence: CASSRTSGYRQETQYF. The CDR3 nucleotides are TGTGCCAGCAGCCGAACTAGCGGGTACCGCCAAGAGACCCAGTACTTC.

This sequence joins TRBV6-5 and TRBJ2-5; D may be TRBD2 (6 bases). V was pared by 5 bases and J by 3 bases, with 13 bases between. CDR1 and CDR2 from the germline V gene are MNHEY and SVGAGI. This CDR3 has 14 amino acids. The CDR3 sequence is CASSRDWTKETQYF. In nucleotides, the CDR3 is TGTGCCAGCAGTCGGGACTGGACGAAAGAGACCCAGTACTTC.

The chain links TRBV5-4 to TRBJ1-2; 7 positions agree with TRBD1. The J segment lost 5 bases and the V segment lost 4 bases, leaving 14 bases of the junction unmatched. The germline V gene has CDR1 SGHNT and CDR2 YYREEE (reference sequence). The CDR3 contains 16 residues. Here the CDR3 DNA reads TGTGCCAGCAGCCCTGCGGGACAGAATGACTTTTATGGCTACACCTTC. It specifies CASSPAGQNDFYGYTF.

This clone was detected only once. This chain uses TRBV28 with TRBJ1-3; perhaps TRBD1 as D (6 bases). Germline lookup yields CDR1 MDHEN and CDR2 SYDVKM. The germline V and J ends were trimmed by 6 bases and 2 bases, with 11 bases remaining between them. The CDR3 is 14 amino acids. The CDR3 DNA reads TGTGCCAGCAGGAAAGGGGGTACTGGAAACACCATATATTTT. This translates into CASRKGGTGNTIYF.

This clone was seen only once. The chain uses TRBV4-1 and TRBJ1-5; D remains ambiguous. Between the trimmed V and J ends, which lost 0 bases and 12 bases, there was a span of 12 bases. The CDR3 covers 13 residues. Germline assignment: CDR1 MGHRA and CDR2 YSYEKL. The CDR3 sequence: CASSQEGLFVQHF. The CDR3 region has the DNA TGCGCCAGCAGCCAAGAAGGACTGTTTGTCCAGCATTTT.

The DNA of the CDR3 is TGCGCCAGCAGCAGAACAGGGTCGGCTAATGAAAAACTGTTTTTT. Encoded protein: CASSRTGSANEKLFF. The V gene is TRBV5-1, the J gene TRBJ1-4; tentative D call: TRBD1 (6 bases). Trimming left V 4 bases short and J 3 bases short, with 13 bases between. This CDR3 comprises 15 residues. Germline values: CDR1 SGHRS, CDR2 YFSETQ.

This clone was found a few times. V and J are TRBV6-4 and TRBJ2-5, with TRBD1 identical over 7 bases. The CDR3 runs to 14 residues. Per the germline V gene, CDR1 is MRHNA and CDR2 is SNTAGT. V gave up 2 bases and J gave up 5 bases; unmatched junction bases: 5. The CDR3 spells CASSDTDRSETQYF. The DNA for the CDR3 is TGTGCCAGCAGTGACACGGACAGGTCGGAGACCCAGTACTTC.

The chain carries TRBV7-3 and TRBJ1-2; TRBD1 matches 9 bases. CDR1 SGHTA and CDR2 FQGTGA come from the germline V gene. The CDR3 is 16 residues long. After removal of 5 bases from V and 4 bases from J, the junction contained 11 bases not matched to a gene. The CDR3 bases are TGTGCCAGCAGCGCGCGGCTGGGACAGGGTAGCTATGGCTACACCTTC. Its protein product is CASSARLGQGSYGYTF.

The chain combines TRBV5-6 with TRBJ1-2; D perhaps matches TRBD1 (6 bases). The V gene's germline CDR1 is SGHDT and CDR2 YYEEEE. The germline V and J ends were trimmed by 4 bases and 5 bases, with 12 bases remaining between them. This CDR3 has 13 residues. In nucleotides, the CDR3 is TGTGCCAGCAGCATTGGACAGCCTTATGGCTACACCTTC. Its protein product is CASSIGQPYGYTF. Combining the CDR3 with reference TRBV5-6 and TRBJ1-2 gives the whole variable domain DAGVTQSPTHLIKTRGQQVTLRCSPKSGHDTVSWYQQALGQGPQFIFQYYEEEERQRGNFPDRFSGHQFPNYSSELNVNALLLGDSALYLCASSIGQPYGYTFGSGTRLTVV.